Sequencing of this T cell receptor beta chain was carried out in a study of Ad26.COV2.S vaccination and SARS-CoV-2 variants. As for the study in general: The donor participated in the COV1001 trial, in its Ad26.COV2.S arm. Study observations and caveats: Substantial response breadth was reportedly seen for spike-specific CD8+ and CD4+ T cells after vaccination.

Note on this clone: Its antigen is not known.

Method: immunoSEQ multiplex PCR; TCRdb's copy keeps in-frame clones and lacks some. The sample includes about 390,000 clones, about 92% of them seen just once. The germline gives CDR1 SEHNR, CDR2 FQNEAQ (reference sequence). Trimming removed 3 bases from V and 0 bases from J, with 8 bases in between. CDR3 size: 14 residues. Treatment meaning: over 15 received Ad26.COV2.S at low or high dose, single or two shots; about 5 received placebo; per-sample allocation not given. Samples came from day 63 after the first vaccine or placebo injection. The administered vaccine (an Ad26 vector) expressed Wuhan-strain SARS-CoV-2 spike.

V and J are TRBV7-9 and TRBJ1-2; D gene unclear. This sample comprised peripheral blood, obtained in a trial of Ad26.COV2.S vaccine versus placebo. The origin of this receptor is a person between 18 and 60 years old who received the Ad26.COV2.S COVID-19 vaccine or a placebo. CDR3: CASSFEVANYGYTF. As DNA, the CDR3 is TGTGCCAGCAGCTTCGAGGTGGCTAACTATGGCTACACCTTC.